The clone carrying this T cell receptor beta chain was detected ten times or more. TCRbeta library preparation incorporated unique molecular identifiers. TCRdb independently ran MiXCR on the PCR reads; one entry per CDR3 protein. Here the sample spans a few hundred thousand distinct CDR3 sequences, over 10% being singletons. The data were obtained in a study of T-cell reconstitution after alpha-beta-depleted transplantation in children. This CDR3 spans 14 amino acids. Germline V lookup: CDR1 SNHLY, CDR2 FYNNEI. With 1 base removed from V and 1 base from J, the gap between germline ends came to 7 bases.

The TCR originated in a male patient younger than 18 who had a stem cell transplant for acute myeloid leukemia, so the T cells may come from the graft donor. V is TRBV2 and J is TRBJ2-5; a possible D gene is TRBD1 (6 bases). The source material was PBMCs, mostly from graft donor cells, sampled 360 days after TCRalphabeta/CD19-depleted stem cell transplant. The CDR3 region has the DNA TGTGCCAGCAGTGAAGACAGGGTCCAAGAGACCCAGTACTTC. Residues: CASSEDRVQETQYF.